This is a list of T cell receptor beta chains from one sample in a study of shared clonotypes between healthy human individuals. Data came from immunoSEQ multiplex PCR; TCRdb stores just in-frame clones and leaves some out. The sample includes some 2,100,000 clones, about 92% seen only once; the top ten take 1.5% to 2%. Material for sequencing was naive CD8+ T cells from PBMCs. These receptor sequences come from a man aged 18 to 30 in good health. Some clones in this sample may be carry-over from other donors' samples. Each CDR3 is given without its conserved first and last residue.

TRBV7-7	ASSGRQGEKLF
TRBV4-2	ASSQAAGVTRSASEQF
TRBV30	AWRRLTYNSPLH
TRBV5-1	ASSLEGTRLGGEQF
TRBV7-9	ASSSQLYLRGGTLEKLF
TRBV6-6	ASSYSETGKNIQY
TRBV11-2	ASSLGVNTEAF
TRBV9	ASSGRGSSSGNTIY
TRBV28	ASSTPISPGATYEQY
TRBV5-1	ASNPGTAHWDTQY
TRBV9	ASSVEGRGLGGYT
TRBV10-3	AISGDRSSYEQY
TRBV19	ASSIGQDSNQPQH
TRBV6-5	ASTEPEGDYGYT
TRBV27	ASSPLLNTEAF
TRBV27	ASSLLQGVTQY
TRBV7-2	ASSLAGWGSVAKNIQY